The clone carrying this T cell receptor (beta chain) appeared a few times. Its antigen is unknown. Sequencing targeted expressed TCRB transcripts, as all isolated RNA had been reverse transcribed. TCRdb's copy holds only in-frame clones and misses some; the assay was immunoSEQ multiplex PCR. The sample consists of around 16,000 clones, approximately 55% of them appearing once. In all sorted populations, purity surpassed 95%. This CDR3 comprises 9 residues. Trimming shortened V by 11 bases and J by 7 bases, and 6 bases separated the two germline ends. Germline V gene data show CDR1 as LNHDA and CDR2 as SQIVND (reference sequence). The data belong to a study of beta chain features in type 1 diabetes. Study-level results: Although PCR might favor shorter templates, it would do so equally in patients and controls. TCRB CDR3s from Type 1 diabetes patients were moderately but significantly shorter in all four CD4+ subsets. Cells with high TCR expression could be over-represented when cDNA is sequenced.

Sample: stem cell memory CD4+ T cells from blood. The receptor comes from a woman younger than 35 in good health. The J gene is TRBJ1-5, the V gene TRBV19, with no clear D. The CDR3 nucleotides are TGTGCCGTGCGGCAGCCCCAGCATTTT. Its translation is CAVRQPQHF. Complete variable domain (other parts from reference TRBV19 and TRBJ1-5): DGGITQSPKYLFRKEGQNVTLSCEQNLNHDAMYWYRQDPGQGLRLIYYSQIVNDFQKGDIAEGYSVSREKKESFPLTVTSAQKNPTAFYLCAVRQPQHFGDGTRLSIL.